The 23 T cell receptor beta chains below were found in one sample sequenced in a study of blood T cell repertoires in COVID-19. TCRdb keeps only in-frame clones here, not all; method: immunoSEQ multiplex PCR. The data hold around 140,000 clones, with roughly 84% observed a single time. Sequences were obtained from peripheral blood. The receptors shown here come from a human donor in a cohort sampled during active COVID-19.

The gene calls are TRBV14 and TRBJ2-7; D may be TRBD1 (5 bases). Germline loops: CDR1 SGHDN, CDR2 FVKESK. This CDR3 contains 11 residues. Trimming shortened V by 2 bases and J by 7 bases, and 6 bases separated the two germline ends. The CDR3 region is CASSQQGEQYF. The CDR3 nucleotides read TGTGCCAGCAGCCAACAGGGAGAGCAGTACTTC.

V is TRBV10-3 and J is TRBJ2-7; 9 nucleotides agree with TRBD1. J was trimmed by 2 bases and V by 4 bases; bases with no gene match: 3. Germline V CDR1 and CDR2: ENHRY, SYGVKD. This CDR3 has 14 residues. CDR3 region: CAISGGQGTYEQYV. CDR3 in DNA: TGTGCCATCAGTGGGGGACAGGGCACCTACGAGCAGTACGTC.

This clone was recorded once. The CDR3 DNA sequence: TGTGCCAGCAGCGTCGACAGGGGTAATGAAAAACTGTTTTTT. It specifies CASSVDRGNEKLFF. J is TRBJ1-4 and V is TRBV9; 8 bases agree with TRBD1. After removal of 2 bases from V and 4 bases from J, the junction contained 1 base not matched to a gene. Per germline, CDR1 SGDLS and CDR2 YYNGEE. The CDR3 runs to 14 residues.

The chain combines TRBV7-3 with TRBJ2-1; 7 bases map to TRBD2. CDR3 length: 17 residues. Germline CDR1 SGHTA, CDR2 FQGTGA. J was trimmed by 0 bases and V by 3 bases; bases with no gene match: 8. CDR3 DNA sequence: TGTGCCAGCAGCTTTAGTCCTAGCGGTAGCTCCTACAATGAGCAGTTCTTC. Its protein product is CASSFSPSGSSYNEQFF.

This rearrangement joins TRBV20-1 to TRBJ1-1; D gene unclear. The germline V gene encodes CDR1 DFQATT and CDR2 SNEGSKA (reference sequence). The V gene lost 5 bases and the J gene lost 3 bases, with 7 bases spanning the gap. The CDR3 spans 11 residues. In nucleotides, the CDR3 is TGCAGTGCTTTCCGGGACACTGAAGCTTTCTTT. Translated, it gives CSAFRDTEAFF.

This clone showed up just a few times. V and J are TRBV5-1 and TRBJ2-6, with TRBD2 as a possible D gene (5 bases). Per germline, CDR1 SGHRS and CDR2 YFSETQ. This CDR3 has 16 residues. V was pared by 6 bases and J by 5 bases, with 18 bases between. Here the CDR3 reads CASTPGGGERANVLTF. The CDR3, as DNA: TGCGCCAGCACCCCAGGAGGTGGAGAGCGGGCCAACGTCCTGACTTTC.

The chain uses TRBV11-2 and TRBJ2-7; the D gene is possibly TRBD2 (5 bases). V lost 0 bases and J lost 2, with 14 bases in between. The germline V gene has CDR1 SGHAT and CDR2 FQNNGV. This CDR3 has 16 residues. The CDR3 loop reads CASSLDRGPGTYEQYF. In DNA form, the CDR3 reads TGTGCCAGCAGCTTAGATCGTGGTCCGGGGACCTACGAGCAGTACTTC.

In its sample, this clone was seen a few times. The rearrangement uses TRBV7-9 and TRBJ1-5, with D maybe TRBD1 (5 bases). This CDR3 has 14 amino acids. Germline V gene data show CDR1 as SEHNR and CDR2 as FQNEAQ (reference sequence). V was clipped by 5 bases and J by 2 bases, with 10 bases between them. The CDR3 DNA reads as TGTGCCAGCAGCCGGGCACAGGGCAATCAGCCCCAGCATTTT. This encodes CASSRAQGNQPQHF.

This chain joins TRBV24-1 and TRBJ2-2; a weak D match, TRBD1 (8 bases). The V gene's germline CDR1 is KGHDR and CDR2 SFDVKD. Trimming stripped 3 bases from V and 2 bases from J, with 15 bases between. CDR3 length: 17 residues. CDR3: CATSDPRGTGNTGELFF. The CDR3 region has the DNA TGTGCCACCAGTGATCCGCGGGGGACAGGAAACACCGGGGAGCTGTTTTTT.

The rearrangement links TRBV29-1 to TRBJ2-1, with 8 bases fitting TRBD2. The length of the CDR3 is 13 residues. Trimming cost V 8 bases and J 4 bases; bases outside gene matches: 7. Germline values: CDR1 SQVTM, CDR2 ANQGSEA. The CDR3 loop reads CSTRGGSYNEQFF. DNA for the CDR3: TGCAGCACACGGGGGGGCTCATACAATGAGCAGTTCTTC.

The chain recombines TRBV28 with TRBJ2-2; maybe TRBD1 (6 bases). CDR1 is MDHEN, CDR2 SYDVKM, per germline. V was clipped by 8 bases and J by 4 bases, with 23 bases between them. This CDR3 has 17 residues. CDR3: CASGDKLEGLSTGELFF. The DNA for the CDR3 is TGTGCCAGCGGGGACAAGCTTGAGGGCCTTAGCACCGGGGAGCTGTTTTTT.

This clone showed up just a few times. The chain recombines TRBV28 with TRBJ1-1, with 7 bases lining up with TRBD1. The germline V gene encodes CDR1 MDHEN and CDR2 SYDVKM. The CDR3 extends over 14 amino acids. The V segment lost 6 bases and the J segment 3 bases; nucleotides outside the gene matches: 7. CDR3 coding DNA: TGTGCCAGCAGCCAAGGGGGCTCGGACACTGAAGCTTTCTTT. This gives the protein CASSQGGSDTEAFF.

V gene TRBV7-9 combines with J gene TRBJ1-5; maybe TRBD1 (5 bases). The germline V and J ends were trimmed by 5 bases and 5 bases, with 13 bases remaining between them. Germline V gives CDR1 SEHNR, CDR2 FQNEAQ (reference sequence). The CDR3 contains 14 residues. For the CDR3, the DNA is TGTGCCAGCAGCCTCGAAGGGGTTGATCAGCCCCAGCATTTT. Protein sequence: CASSLEGVDQPQHF.

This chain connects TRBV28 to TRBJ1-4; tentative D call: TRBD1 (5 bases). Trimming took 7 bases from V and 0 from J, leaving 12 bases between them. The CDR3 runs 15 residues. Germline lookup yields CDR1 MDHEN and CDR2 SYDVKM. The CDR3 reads CASTGGDATNEKLFF. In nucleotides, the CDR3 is TGTGCCAGCACCGGGGGGGATGCAACTAATGAAAAACTGTTTTTT.

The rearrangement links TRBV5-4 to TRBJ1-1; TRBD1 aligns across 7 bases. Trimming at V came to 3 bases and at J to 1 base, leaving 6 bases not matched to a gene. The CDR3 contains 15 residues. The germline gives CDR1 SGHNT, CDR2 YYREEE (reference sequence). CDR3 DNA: TGTGCCAGCAGCTCACCGGGACAGTGGAACACTGAAGCTTTCTTT. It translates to CASSSPGQWNTEAFF.

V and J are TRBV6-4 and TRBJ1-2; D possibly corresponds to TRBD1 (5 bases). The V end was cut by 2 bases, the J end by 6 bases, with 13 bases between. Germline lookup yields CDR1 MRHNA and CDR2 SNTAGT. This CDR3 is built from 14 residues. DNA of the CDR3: TGTGCCAGCAGTGACGGGGCTATGAGCCATGGCTACACCTTC. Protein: CASSDGAMSHGYTF.

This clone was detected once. The CDR3 bases are TGTGCCAGCACCCGAGCGCGGGGGATGAACACTGAAGCTTTCTTT. This translates into CASTRARGMNTEAFF. The chain joins TRBV7-8 to TRBJ1-1, with TRBD1 as a possible D gene (5 bases). The germline V gene has CDR1 SGHVS and CDR2 FQNEAQ. This CDR3 has 15 residues. Trimming removed 7 bases at V and 0 bases at J, with 15 bases between. Together with reference TRBV7-8 and TRBJ1-1, the CDR3 gives the full variable domain: GAGVSQSPRYKVAKRGQDVALRCDPISGHVSLFWYQQALGQGPEFLTYFQNEAQLDKSGLPSDRFFAERPEGSVSTLKIQRTQQEDSAVYLCASTRARGMNTEAFFGQGTRLTVV.

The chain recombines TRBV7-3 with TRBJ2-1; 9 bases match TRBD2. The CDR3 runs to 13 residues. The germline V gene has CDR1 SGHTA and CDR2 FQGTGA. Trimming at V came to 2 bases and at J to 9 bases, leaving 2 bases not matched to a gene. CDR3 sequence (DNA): TGTGCCAGCAGCTTATTAGCGGGGGCTGAGCAGTTCTTC. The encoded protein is CASSLLAGAEQFF. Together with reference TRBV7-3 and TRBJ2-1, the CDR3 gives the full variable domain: GAGVSQTPSNKVTEKGKYVELRCDPISGHTALYWYRQSLGQGPEFLIYFQGTGAADDSGLPNDRFFAVRPEGSVSTLKIQRTERGDSAVYLCASSLLAGAEQFFGPGTRLTVL.

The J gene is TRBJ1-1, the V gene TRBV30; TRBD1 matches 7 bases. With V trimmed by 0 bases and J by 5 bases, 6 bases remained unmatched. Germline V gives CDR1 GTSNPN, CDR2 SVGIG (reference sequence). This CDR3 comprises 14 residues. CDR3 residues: CAWSVRRGETEAFF. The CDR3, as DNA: TGTGCCTGGAGTGTACGCAGGGGGGAAACTGAAGCTTTCTTT.

CDR3 bases: TGTGCCAGCAGCCCCAGACAGGGATCTTTAAACACTGAAGCTTTCTTT. Its translation: CASSPRQGSLNTEAFF. This chain connects TRBV5-6 to TRBJ1-1, with 7 bases aligning to TRBD1. There are 16 residues in the CDR3. Germline CDR1 SGHDT, CDR2 YYEEEE. V trimming: 4 bases; J trimming: 2 bases; junction bases outside the gene matches: 11. Full variable domain (outside the CDR3, taken from reference TRBV5-6 and TRBJ1-1): DAGVTQSPTHLIKTRGQQVTLRCSPKSGHDTVSWYQQALGQGPQFIFQYYEEEERQRGNFPDRFSGHQFPNYSSELNVNALLLGDSALYLCASSPRQGSLNTEAFFGQGTRLTVV.

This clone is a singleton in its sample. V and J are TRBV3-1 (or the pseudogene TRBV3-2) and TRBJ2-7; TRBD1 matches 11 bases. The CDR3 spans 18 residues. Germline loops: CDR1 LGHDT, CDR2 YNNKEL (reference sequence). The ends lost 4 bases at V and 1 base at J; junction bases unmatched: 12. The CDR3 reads CASSRRPGTGGESYEQYF. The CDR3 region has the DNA TGTGCCAGCAGCCGGAGGCCCGGGACAGGGGGGGAGTCCTACGAGCAGTACTTC.

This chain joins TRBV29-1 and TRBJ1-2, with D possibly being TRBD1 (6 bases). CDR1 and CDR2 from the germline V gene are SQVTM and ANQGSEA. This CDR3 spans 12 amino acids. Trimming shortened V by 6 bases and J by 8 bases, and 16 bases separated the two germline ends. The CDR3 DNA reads TGCAGCGTAGGGGGTCAGGGGAGCGGCTACACCTTC. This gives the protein CSVGGQGSGYTF.

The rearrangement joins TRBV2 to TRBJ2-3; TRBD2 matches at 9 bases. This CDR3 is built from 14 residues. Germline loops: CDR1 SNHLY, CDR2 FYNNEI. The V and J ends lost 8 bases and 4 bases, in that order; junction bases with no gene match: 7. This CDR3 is CASREGLAADTQYF. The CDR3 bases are TGTGCCAGCCGGGAGGGACTAGCCGCAGATACGCAGTATTTT.